A single sample gave rise to the 6 T cell receptor beta chains below, sequenced in a study of blood T cell repertoires in COVID-19 (dated by TCRdb to the early 2020s). To prepare the library, the immunoSEQ multiplex PCR assay was applied. In TCRdb, the immuneACCESS table is reduced to in-frame sequences with V and J assigned. These tables do not hold every clone; where another copy was compared, an unresolved V gene accounts for under half, and the others remain unexplained. The sample table contains 210,000 or so clones; only one count was recorded for 70% to 90% of them. Clones ranked in the top ten supply over 3% of the sample. Material for sequencing was PBMCs or T cells enriched from blood (not recorded which). These receptors all stem from a woman aged 45-65 years in a cohort exposed to, infected with or recovered from COVID-19 (not recorded which).

The V gene is TRBV28, the J gene TRBJ1-2; D is unclear. This CDR3 is built from 13 residues. V was shortened by 2 bases and J by 9 bases, with 13 bases between the two germline ends. From germline, CDR1 is MDHEN and CDR2 SYDVKM. The CDR3 DNA reads as TGTGCCAGCAGTTTAAGGACCGGGATAAGCTACACCTTC. It is translated as CASSLRTGISYTF.

The rearrangement links TRBV10-3 to TRBJ2-1; 7 bases agree with TRBD1. CDR1 and CDR2 (germline): ENHRY, SYGVKD. After removal of 2 bases from V and 1 base from J, the junction contained 8 bases not matched to a gene. This CDR3 contains 17 residues. CDR3 amino acids: CAISERTTGVSYNEQFF. Here the CDR3 DNA reads TGTGCCATCAGTGAGAGAACCACAGGGGTATCCTACAATGAGCAGTTCTTC.

This clone occurred once. This rearrangement joins TRBV2 to TRBJ1-5; 7 nucleotides agree with TRBD1. Germline V lookup: CDR1 SNHLY, CDR2 FYNNEI. The CDR3 spans 14 residues. The V and J ends lost 6 bases and 7 bases, in that order; junction bases with no gene match: 9. CDR3: CASRPTGLGQPQHF. The DNA for the CDR3 is TGTGCCAGCAGGCCGACAGGGTTGGGGCAGCCCCAGCATTTT.

The CDR3 region is CASSKGAGGQETQYF. In nucleotides, the CDR3 is TGTGCCAGCAGCAAAGGAGCGGGGGGACAAGAGACCCAGTACTTC. V is TRBV7-3 and J is TRBJ2-5, with 9 positions matching TRBD2. Unmatched junction bases numbered 6, after V lost 5 bases and J lost 2 bases. From germline, CDR1 is SGHTA and CDR2 FQGTGA. The CDR3 loop spans 15 amino acids.

The chain employs TRBV7-9 and TRBJ2-7; possibly TRBD1 for D (6 bases). This CDR3 is built from 12 residues. Trimming took 3 bases from V and 4 from J, leaving 7 bases between them. The germline gives CDR1 SEHNR, CDR2 FQNEAQ (reference sequence). The CDR3 sequence is CASSLQGYEQYF. In DNA form, the CDR3 reads TGTGCCAGCAGCTTGCAGGGGTACGAGCAGTACTTC.

The CDR3 reads CASSLFQGGETQYF. Here the CDR3 DNA reads TGTGCCAGCAGCTTATTTCAGGGCGGCGAGACCCAGTACTTC. The chain joins TRBV7-2 to TRBJ2-5; maybe TRBD1 (5 bases). Between the trimmed V and J ends, which lost 2 bases and 5 bases, there was a span of 12 bases. This CDR3 is built from 14 residues. Germline V gene data show CDR1 as SGHTA and CDR2 as FQGNSA.